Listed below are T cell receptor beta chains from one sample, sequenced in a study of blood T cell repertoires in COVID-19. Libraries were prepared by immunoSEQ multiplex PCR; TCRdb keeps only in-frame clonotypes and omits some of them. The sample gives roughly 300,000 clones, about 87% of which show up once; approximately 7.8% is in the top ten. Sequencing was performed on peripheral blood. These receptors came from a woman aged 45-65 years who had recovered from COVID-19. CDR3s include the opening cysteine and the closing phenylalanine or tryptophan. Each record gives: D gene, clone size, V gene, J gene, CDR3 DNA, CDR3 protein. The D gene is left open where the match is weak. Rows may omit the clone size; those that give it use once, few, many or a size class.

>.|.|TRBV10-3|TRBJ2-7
TGTGCCATCAGTGCGGAGGAACGCAACGAGCAGTACTTC
CAISAEERNEQYF
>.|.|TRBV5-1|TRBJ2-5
TGCGCCAGCAGCTACTGGGGACATTCAGAGACCCAGTACTTC
CASSYWGHSETQYF
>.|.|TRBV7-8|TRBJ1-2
TGTGCCAGCAGCTTAGCAGGGGGTCGACTAGGCTACACCTTC
CASSLAGGRLGYTF
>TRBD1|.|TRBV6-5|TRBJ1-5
TGTGCCAGCATAGTGGGACAGACAAATCAGCCCCAGCATTTT
CASIVGQTNQPQHF
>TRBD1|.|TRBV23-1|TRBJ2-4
TGCGCCGCTGACCCTATCGGGACAGGGGGTTATCTTGCCAAAAACATTCAGTACTTC
CAADPIGTGGYLAKNIQYF
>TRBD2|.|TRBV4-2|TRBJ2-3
TGTGCCAGCAGCCAAGCGGTCGCGGGAGCGGTAGATACGCAGTATTTT
CASSQAVAGAVDTQYF
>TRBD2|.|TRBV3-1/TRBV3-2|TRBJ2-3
TGTGCCAGCAGCCCGCGGGGGATCTTGGGAGATACGCAGTATTTT
CASSPRGILGDTQYF
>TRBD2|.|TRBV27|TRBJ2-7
TGTGCCAGCAGTTTAACATCGGGACTAGGTTACGAGCAGTACTTC
CASSLTSGLGYEQYF
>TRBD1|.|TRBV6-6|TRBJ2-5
TGTGCCAGCAGTGCACCTGACAGGGGTGGTACGGAGACCCAGTACTTC
CASSAPDRGGTETQYF
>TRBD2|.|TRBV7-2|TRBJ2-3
TGTGCCAGCAGCTTACGGGGGACTAGCGGGGAGGCGGGAACAGATACGCAGTATTTT
CASSLRGTSGEAGTDTQYF
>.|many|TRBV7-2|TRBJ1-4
TGTGCCAGCACGAGGGCAACTAATGAAAAACTGTTTTTT
CASTRATNEKLFF
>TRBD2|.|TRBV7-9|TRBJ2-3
TGTGCCAGCAGCTCTTTGGGGCGGGGGGGGCAAGATACGCAGTATTTT
CASSSLGRGGQDTQYF
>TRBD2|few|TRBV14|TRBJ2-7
TGTGCCAGCAGCCAAGAGTTCCAGGGACTAGCGGGAGTTGTGAGCTACGAGCAGTACTTC
CASSQEFQGLAGVVSYEQYF
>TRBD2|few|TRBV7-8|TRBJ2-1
TGTGCCAGCAGCTTTACGTCCAGGACTAGCGGGAGGGCCGCTGGTCGGAGTGAGCAGTTCTTC
CASSFTSRTSGRAAGRSEQFF
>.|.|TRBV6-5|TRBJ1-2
TGTGCCAGCAGTCGTATCCTTCCAGGGTATGGCTACACCTTC
CASSRILPGYGYTF
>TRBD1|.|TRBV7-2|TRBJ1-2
TGTGCCAGCAGCTTAGGACAGGGGCTCTATGGCTACACCTTC
CASSLGQGLYGYTF
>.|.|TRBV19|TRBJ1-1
TGTGCCAGCCGAGTCGGGACACCATACTCGGTGGCCTCTGAAGCTTTCTTT
CASRVGTPYSVASEAFF
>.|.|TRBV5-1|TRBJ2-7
TGCGCCAGCAGCTTGGGGGGCTCGGCCTACGAGCAGTACTTC
CASSLGGSAYEQYF
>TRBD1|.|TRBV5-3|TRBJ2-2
TGTGCCAGAAGCCAACCGACAGGGGGATACACCGGGGAGCTGTTTTTT
CARSQPTGGYTGELFF
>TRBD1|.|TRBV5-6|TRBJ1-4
TGTGCCAGCAGCTCCACCAACCAGGACAGGGCAAACGAAAAACTGTTTTTT
CASSSTNQDRANEKLFF
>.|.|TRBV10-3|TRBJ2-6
TGTGCCATCAGTGAGTCTGGGGAGCCTGGGGCCAACGTCCTGACTTTC
CAISESGEPGANVLTF
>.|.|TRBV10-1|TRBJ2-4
TGCGCCGGAGCCCCGGCTGACAGGTGCGAAATCATAGCCAAAAACATTCAGTACTTC
CAGAPADRCEIIAKNIQYF
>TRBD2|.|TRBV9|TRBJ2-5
TGTGCCAGCAGCGCGACTAGCGGGGGGAGGGAGACCCAGTACTTC
CASSATSGGRETQYF
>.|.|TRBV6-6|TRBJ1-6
TGTGCCAGCAGTTACCAAGGGGAGGTCGATTCACCCCTCCACTTT
CASSYQGEVDSPLHF
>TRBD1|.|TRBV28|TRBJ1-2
TGTGCCAGCCTCGACAGGGCGGGCGGCTACACCTTC
CASLDRAGGYTF
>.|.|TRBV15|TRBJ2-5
TGTGCCACCAGCAGAGATGAGGAGACCCAGTACTTC
CATSRDEETQYF
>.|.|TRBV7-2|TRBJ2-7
TGTGCCAGCAGCTTCGGGTCGTCCCGCTACGAGCAGTACTTC
CASSFGSSRYEQYF
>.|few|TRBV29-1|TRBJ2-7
TGCAGCGTTCAGGGGATGACGGCCCCCTACGAGCAGTACTTC
CSVQGMTAPYEQYF
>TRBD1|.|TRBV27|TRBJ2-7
TGTGCCAGCAGTGAGGGGACAGGGGCTGACGAGCAGTACTTC
CASSEGTGADEQYF
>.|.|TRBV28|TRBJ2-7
TGTGCCAGCAGTTTAAGAACCAGGTTCCCCTACGAGCAGTACTTC
CASSLRTRFPYEQYF
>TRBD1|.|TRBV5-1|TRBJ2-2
TGCGCCAGCAGCTCCGACAGGGGGCGAACCGGGGAGCTGTTTTTT
CASSSDRGRTGELFF
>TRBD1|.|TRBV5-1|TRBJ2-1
TGCGCCAGCAGCTTGGTAAATTCAGGGGGCGCTTACAATGAGCAGTTCTTC
CASSLVNSGGAYNEQFF
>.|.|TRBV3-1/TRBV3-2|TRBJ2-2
TGTGCCAGCAGCCAACAGGGCCGGGAGCTGTTTTTT
CASSQQGRELFF
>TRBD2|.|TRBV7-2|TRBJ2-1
TGTGCCAGCAGCTTGACTAGCGGGAGTTTTCCGTTCTTC
CASSLTSGSFPFF
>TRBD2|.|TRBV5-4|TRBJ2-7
TGTGCCAGCAGCTTGGGCGGGGGGATTACCTACGAGCAGTACTTC
CASSLGGGITYEQYF
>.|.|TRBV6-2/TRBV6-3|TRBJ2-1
TGTGCCAGCAGTATCCGTTCGTATGCCTACAATGAGCAGTTCTTC
CASSIRSYAYNEQFF
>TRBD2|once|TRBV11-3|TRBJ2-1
TGTGCCAGCAGCCATGGGACTAGTAGGTTTAATGAGCAGTTCTTC
CASSHGTSRFNEQFF
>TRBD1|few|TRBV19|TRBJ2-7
TGTGCCAGTAGCCCCCTTGGGACAGGGGGCACCTACGAGCAGTACTTC
CASSPLGTGGTYEQYF
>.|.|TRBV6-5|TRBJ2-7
TGTGCCAGCAGTTACTCCCCCAGGGCTGGTTTGGGCGAGCAGTACTTC
CASSYSPRAGLGEQYF
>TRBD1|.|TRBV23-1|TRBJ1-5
TGCGCCAGCAGTCACACTGACAGGGATCAGCCCCAGCATTTT
CASSHTDRDQPQHF
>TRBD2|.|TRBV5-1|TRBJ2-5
TGCGCCAGCAGCTGGACTAGCGGGGTTGAGACCCAGTACTTC
CASSWTSGVETQYF
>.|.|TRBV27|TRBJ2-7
TGTGCCAGCAGTTTTAACAGGAGGGCGGATCAGTACTTC
CASSFNRRADQYF
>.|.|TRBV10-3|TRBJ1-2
TGTGCCATCAGTGTGACCGAGGATGAGGGCTACACCTTC
CAISVTEDEGYTF
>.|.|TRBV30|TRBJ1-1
TGTGCCTGTCGACGGGATTTGGATGAAGCTTTCTTT
CACRRDLDEAFF
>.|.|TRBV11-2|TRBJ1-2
TGTGCCAGCAGCCCAACAGGGAACTATGGCTACACCTTC
CASSPTGNYGYTF
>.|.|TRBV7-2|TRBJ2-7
TGTGCCAGCAGCTTTATTTCGCAGGGACTGGGCGAGCAGTACTTC
CASSFISQGLGEQYF
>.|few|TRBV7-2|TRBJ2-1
TGTGCCAGCAGCTTATCTGGTACAGATGAGCAGTTCTTC
CASSLSGTDEQFF
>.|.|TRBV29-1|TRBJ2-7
TGCAGCGTTGATAGGGGCAGAGGATACGAGCAGTACTTC
CSVDRGRGYEQYF